The 21 T cell receptor beta chains below come from one sample, sequenced in a study of CD8 T cells in ankylosing spondylitis. TCRdb re-called the 5' RACE reads through MiXCR, storing one row per CDR3 protein. The sample lists roughly 170,000 distinct CDR3 sequences, around a tenth occurring once. Sequences were obtained from blood, either unsorted or a sorted T cell fraction (not recorded which). The receptors originated from a female donor with ankylosing spondylitis or in good health (not recorded which).

This clonotype occurred a few times. This chain uses TRBV6-5 with TRBJ2-7, with D unclear. The CDR3 loop spans 13 amino acids. V dropped 2 bases and J dropped 0 bases, with 5 bases sitting between them. CDR1 and CDR2 (germline): MNHEY, SVGAGI. CDR3 protein: CASSYQVSYEQYF. The CDR3 bases are TGTGCCAGCAGTTACCAGGTCTCCTACGAGCAGTACTTC.

This clonotype was seen more than once but under ten times. This sequence joins TRBV20-1 and TRBJ2-7, with TRBD1 as a possible D gene (6 bases). The CDR3 consists of 15 residues. The germline V and J ends were trimmed by 3 bases and 0 bases, with 15 bases remaining between them. From germline, CDR1 is DFQATT and CDR2 SNEGSKA (reference sequence). CDR3: CSASGAGESSYEQYF. The CDR3, as DNA: TGCAGTGCTAGCGGGGCAGGGGAGAGCTCCTACGAGCAGTACTTC.

This chain joins TRBV20-1 and TRBJ2-1; D gene uncertain. The CDR3 loop spans 18 amino acids. CDR1 and CDR2 (germline): DFQATT, SNEGSKA (reference sequence). Trimming took off 3 bases at V and 2 bases at J, with 23 bases between the two ends. For the CDR3, the DNA is TGCAGTGCTAGTGGGCCCGACATGGTCAGCTCAACCTACAATGAGCAGTTCTTC. It yields the protein CSASGPDMVSSTYNEQFF.

This clonotype was seen a handful of times. CDR3 region: CASSLRDGPYEQYF. DNA for the CDR3: TGTGCCAGCAGTTTAAGGGACGGACCCTACGAGCAGTACTTC. The chain has TRBV27 and TRBJ2-7; D possibly matches TRBD1 or TRBD2 (5 bases each). Germline values: CDR1 MNHEY, CDR2 SMNVEV (reference sequence). V was clipped by 2 bases and J by 2 bases, with 10 bases between them. The CDR3 sequence is 14 residues long.

The chain is built from TRBV10-3 and TRBJ2-3; perhaps D is TRBD1 or TRBD2 (6 bases each). V lost 4 bases and J lost 2, with 16 bases in between. The CDR3 is 16 residues long. In germline, CDR1 is ENHRY, CDR2 SYGVKD. CDR3 amino acids: CAISGGAASATDTQYF. The CDR3 DNA reads as TGTGCCATCAGTGGGGGGGCGGCCTCAGCCACAGATACGCAGTATTTT.

This rearrangement joins TRBV5-6 to TRBJ2-1; TRBD1 agrees at 7 bases. In germline, CDR1 is SGHDT, CDR2 YYEEEE. J gave up 9 bases and V 4 bases, and 4 bases lay outside the gene matches. This CDR3 spans 12 amino acids. The CDR3 coding sequence is TGTGCCAGCAGCAGAGGGGGCGGTGAGCAGTTCTTC. Its translation: CASSRGGGEQFF.

J is TRBJ1-5 and V is TRBV2; the D is unclear. CDR1 SNHLY and CDR2 FYNNEI come from the germline V gene. The CDR3 is 15 residues long. Between the trimmed V and J ends, which lost 5 bases and 2 bases, there was a span of 13 bases. CDR3 DNA sequence: TGTGCCAGCAGTCCGGCGGGTTGGGGCAATCAGCCCCAGCATTTT. Translating it yields CASSPAGWGNQPQHF.

This clonotype appeared a few times. A read error may explain this, as a much larger clone is one base away. CDR3 sequence reads: CASSEAGELFF. The CDR3 bases are TGTGCCAGCTCGGAGGCCGGGGAGCTGTTTTTT. The chain joins TRBV13 to TRBJ2-2; a weak D match, TRBD2 (5 bases). V lost 8 bases, J lost 6 bases, and 7 bases lay in between. Germline V gives CDR1 PRHDT, CDR2 FYEKMQ (reference sequence). The CDR3 loop spans 11 amino acids.

The chain links TRBV6-5 to TRBJ1-4; maybe TRBD1 (5 bases). CDR1 is MNHEY, CDR2 SVGAGI, per germline. The CDR3 loop spans 14 amino acids. The V end was cut by 6 bases, the J end by 7 bases, with 15 bases between. CDR3 loop: CASSRDSRGEKLFF. CDR3 coding DNA: TGTGCCAGCAGCCGAGACAGCCGCGGTGAAAAACTGTTTTTT.

This clonotype was seen repeatedly, ten times or more. The chain has TRBV13 and TRBJ2-3, with 11 positions matching TRBD1. The CDR3 contains 16 residues. Germline V gives CDR1 PRHDT, CDR2 FYEKMQ (reference sequence). The V gene end was trimmed by 5 bases and the J gene end by 3 bases; junction bases not matched to a gene: 7. CDR3: CASSTRDRGATDTQYF. The CDR3 bases are TGTGCCAGCAGCACCAGGGACAGGGGGGCGACAGATACGCAGTATTTT. The complete variable domain, with remaining parts taken from reference TRBV13 and TRBJ2-3, reads AAGVIQSPRHLIKEKRETATLKCYPIPRHDTVYWYQQGPGQDPQFLISFYEKMQSDKGSIPDRFSAQQFSDYHSELNMSSLELGDSALYFCASSTRDRGATDTQYFGPGTRLTVL.

This clonotype came up many times. The chain couples TRBV10-3 to TRBJ2-7; TRBD1 aligns across 8 bases. Germline V gene sequence: CDR1 ENHRY, CDR2 SYGVKD. V lost 0 bases and J lost 3; bases outside the gene matches: 4. This CDR3 spans 15 amino acids. CDR3 coding DNA: TGTGCCATCAGTGAGTCGGGACAGGCTTACTACGAGCAGTACTTC. Amino acids: CAISESGQAYYEQYF.

This chain links TRBV7-2 with TRBJ1-1; no clear D gene. The V gene's germline CDR1 is SGHTA and CDR2 FQGNSA. With 4 bases removed from V and 3 bases from J, the gap between germline ends came to 12 bases. CDR3 size: 14 residues. CDR3 loop: CASSSHRGDTEAFF. DNA of the CDR3: TGTGCCAGCAGCTCGCACAGAGGAGACACTGAAGCTTTCTTT.

This chain links TRBV6-1 with TRBJ2-3; D unresolved. The CDR3 length is 16 residues. The V and J ends lost 1 base and 0 bases respectively, with 11 bases between them. The germline gives CDR1 MNHNS, CDR2 SASEGT. CDR3 sequence reads: CASSEELWRSTDTQYF. CDR3 sequence (DNA): TGTGCCAGCAGTGAAGAGCTTTGGAGAAGCACAGATACGCAGTATTTT.

Only a few counts were recorded for this clonotype. The junction does not match germline at one end; this may be a read error. This sequence joins TRBV5-1 and TRBJ1-1; D ambiguous. The germline V gene has CDR1 SGHRS and CDR2 YFSETQ. The CDR3 is 12 residues long. The CDR3 bases are TGCGCCAGCAGCATGGATAACATTGAAGCTTTCTTT. This sequence encodes CASSMDNIEAFF.

J is TRBJ2-1 and V is TRBV29-1; 13 bases line up with TRBD2. V was pared by 1 base and J by 5 bases, with 14 bases of the junction left unmatched. The CDR3 has 19 residues. Germline V CDR1 and CDR2: SQVTM, ANQGSEA. The CDR3 region has the DNA TGCAGCGTTGAAGTTGTGGGGACTAGCGGGGCCGAGACCCACAATGAGCAGTTCTTC. It codes for CSVEVVGTSGAETHNEQFF.

This clonotype was detected only a few times. V and J are TRBV6-4 and TRBJ2-1; D may be TRBD2 (6 bases). CDR1 MRHNA and CDR2 SNTAGT come from the germline V gene. The V and J ends lost 4 bases and 6 bases respectively, with 16 bases between them. This CDR3 has 15 residues. DNA of the CDR3: TGTGCCAGCAGTGGGCTGGGGGAGGCCTTCAATGAGCAGTTCTTC. It encodes CASSGLGEAFNEQFF.

The sample holds a few counts of this clonotype. The chain joins TRBV11-2 to TRBJ1-4, with 10 bases identical to TRBD1. This CDR3 is 15 amino acids long. Germline V gene sequence: CDR1 SGHAT, CDR2 FQNNGV. The J segment lost 8 bases and the V segment lost 5 bases, leaving 8 bases of the junction unmatched. CDR3 loop: CASSPWTGGEEKLFF. The CDR3 nucleotides read TGTGCCAGCAGCCCCTGGACAGGGGGGGAAGAAAAACTGTTTTTT.

This clonotype showed up just a few times. The V and J genes are TRBV29-1 and TRBJ2-7; D possibly matches TRBD1 or TRBD2 (7 bases each). CDR3 length: 19 amino acids. From germline, CDR1 is SQVTM and CDR2 ANQGSEA. V lost 6 bases and J lost 2, with 32 bases in between. CDR3 protein: CSVSSTGTVKSSGPYEQYF. The DNA of the CDR3 is TGCAGCGTCTCATCTACCGGGACAGTTAAATCTAGCGGACCCTACGAGCAGTACTTC.

This clonotype was recorded at least ten times. The chain joins TRBV11-1 to TRBJ2-1; D is perhaps TRBD2 (8 bases). The V gene lost 5 bases and the J gene lost 8 bases, with 28 bases spanning the gap. This CDR3 has 18 residues. The germline V gene has CDR1 SGHAT and CDR2 FQDESV (reference sequence). The CDR3 spells CASSPLRGAAGGGDEQFF. The CDR3 DNA reads as TGTGCCAGCAGCCCCCTCAGGGGGGCTGCGGGAGGAGGTGATGAGCAGTTCTTC. Complete variable domain (other parts from reference TRBV11-1 and TRBJ2-1): EAEVAQSPRYKITEKSQAVAFWCDPISGHATLYWYRQILGQGPELLVQFQDESVVDDSQLPKDRFSAERLKGVDSTLKIQPAELGDSAMYLCASSPLRGAAGGGDEQFFGPGTRLTVL.

The chain joins TRBV20-1 to TRBJ2-7; TRBD1 matches 10 bases. This CDR3 has 17 residues. With V trimmed by 2 bases and J by 2 bases, 12 bases remained unmatched. CDR1 and CDR2 from the germline V gene are DFQATT and SNEGSKA (reference sequence). CDR3 amino acids: CSARSLLGTGDAYEQYF. The CDR3 DNA is TGCAGTGCTAGATCGCTCCTCGGGACAGGGGACGCCTACGAGCAGTACTTC.

The chain employs TRBV12-3 or TRBV12-4 and TRBJ1-1, with 9 bases matching TRBD1. The CDR3 runs 17 residues. V lost 2 bases and J lost 5; bases outside the gene matches: 12. The CDR3 loop reads CASSLYRGRESWTEAFF. For the CDR3, the DNA is TGTGCCAGCAGTTTATACAGGGGGCGCGAGAGTTGGACTGAAGCTTTCTTT.